This record looks at one TCR beta chain sequence and its context. The identical CDR3 is also encoded by other nucleotide sequences in the sample. Original processing methods: Amplification from reference gene primers served as the basis for estimated nucleated cell counts. Assay: immunoSEQ multiplex PCR; the TCRdb copy retains only in-frame clones and omits some. V, J and clone size are those of that table, while D and trimming were read from the DNA. The sample lists around 160,000 clones; just over 90% were seen once. This sample was included in a study of blood T cell repertoires in COVID-19. Across the whole study: There were acute and convalescent COVID-19 samples, and they came from the United States, Italy and Spain. The cDNA or gDNA used as material had been derived from T cells, B-cell-depleted T cells, or PBMCs.

V was clipped by 5 bases and J by 7 bases, with 12 bases between them. The length of the CDR3 is 13 residues. Germline CDR1 is SEHNR and CDR2 is FQNEAQ (reference sequence). Sequenced: peripheral blood. The sequence was collected from a man aged 18 to 29 with acute or convalescent COVID-19. The chain is built from TRBV7-9 and TRBJ1-5; the D is unclear. CDR3 DNA sequence: TGTGCCAGCAGCCCGGAGGGTGGACAGCCCCAGCATTTT. This codes for CASSPEGGQPQHF.